The entry that follows covers one TCR beta chain sequence. The antigen is not known. These data are taken from a study of T cell responses to AZD1222 COVID-19 vaccine. Measured with immunoSEQ multiplex PCR; TCRdb has only the in-frame clones, and not every one. The sample consists of about 57,000 clones, 75% to 90% of them appearing once. General study findings and limits: White British people made up most donors, females outnumbered males, and clonal diversity was possibly underestimated.

The V end was cut by 1 base, the J end by 4 bases, with 16 bases between. Germline V gives CDR1 SEHNR, CDR2 FQNEAQ (reference sequence). CDR3 size: 16 residues. The chain recombines TRBV7-9 with TRBJ1-2, with D possibly matching TRBD1 (5 bases). This receptor was taken from an adult in good health. Source: peripheral blood, taken on day 0 of AZD1222 vaccination. CDR3 DNA sequence: TGTGCCAGCAGCTTAGGAAGGGGTTCGGGACCCTATGGCTACACCTTC. Translating it yields CASSLGRGSGPYGYTF.